Given below is one T cell receptor beta chain in context. What it binds is not known. Constant-segment primers served in 5'RACE that generated TCR alpha and TCR beta cDNA libraries bearing sample barcodes and UMIs. TCRdb fed the 5' RACE reads into MiXCR, producing one record per CDR3 protein. The repertoire holds about 210,000 distinct CDR3 sequences, with roughly a tenth as singletons. Germline CDR1 is SGHTA and CDR2 is FQGNSA. The CDR3 has 13 residues. V lost 4 bases and J lost 4, with 11 bases in between. The data were obtained in a study of T-cell memory formation after mild COVID-19. Study outcomes and limitations: Among contracting clones, CD4+ were mainly CM/EM and CD8+ enriched in EMRA.

The chain carries TRBV7-2 and TRBJ2-7; D not resolved. The sample taken for sequencing was PBMCs or a T cell subset sorted from them (not recorded which). The receptor was isolated from a young man who had mild COVID-19 (a few samples of this study predate the infection). Cell type and time point are not known. The CDR3 sequence is CASSSTTGYEQYV. The CDR3 nucleotides read TGTGCCAGCAGCTCAACGACTGGATACGAGCAGTACGTC.